This T cell receptor (beta chain) was sequenced during a study of cytomegalovirus exposure and HLA in healthy donors. Findings of the study overall: In vitro testing confirmed a few CMV-associated chains as specific for CMV antigens. Only CMV serostatus was available as immune exposure information. TCR beta V- and J-gene trimming was later associated with a missense DCLRE1C variant.

The study ran its PCR with 60 Vbeta and 13 Jbeta primers. Assay used: immunoSEQ multiplex PCR; TCRdb lists only in-frame clones, some missing. The repertoire has under 200,000 clones, approximately 67% of them found once; the top ten carry 4.5%. This clone showed up just a few times. Its target is not known. This CDR3 has 13 amino acids. V gave up 5 bases and J gave up 8 bases, with 10 bases separating them. Germline CDR1 reads LNHDA; CDR2 reads SQIVND (reference sequence). The TCR originated in a woman between 18 and 29 years old in good health and CMV-seropositive. The sequenced material came from PBMCs. This chain joins TRBV19 and TRBJ1-6; D gene uncertain. CDR3 sequence reads: CASSLVGDSPLHF. CDR3 DNA: TGTGCCAGTAGTTTGGTCGGGGATTCACCCCTCCACTTT.